This TCR beta chain derives from a study of blood T cell repertoires in COVID-19 (TCRdb year 2020). Study-level background: Samples from collaborators originated in the United States, Italy and Spain and spanned both the acute and convalescent phases of COVID-19. Where available, HLA class I and class II types were taken from metadata supplied by the sample provider and were not determined by assay-based typing. Subjects who had been exposed to COVID-19, were actively infected with it, or had recovered from it provided the deeply sampled blood TCRbeta repertoires that made up the dataset. The material from the prospective study consisted of cDNA or gDNA derived from T cells, B-cell-depleted T cells, or PBMCs. Samples came from the ongoing ImmuneRACE study (first 160 participants) plus 1,254 subjects from 6 global collaborators. The repertoires were made available in a free public database intended to serve as a resource for research on the immune response to SARS-CoV-2. A de-identified subject ID, COVID-19 status, age in years and sex were almost always included in the sample metadata.

TCRbeta CDR3 regions were amplified from genomic DNA by means of the immunoSEQ Assay, a bias-controlled multiplex PCR. Turning to the authors' computational methods: Nucleated cell counts per sample were estimated from amplification of reference gene primers within the assay. To quantify the absolute abundance of each unique TCRbeta CDR3 rearrangement, sequence reads were collapsed and filtered. For each sample, productive Simpson clonality was calculated as the square root of Simpson's diversity index over productive rearrangements. TCRdb provides this immuneACCESS table in a form limited to in-frame rearrangements. Some clones are lacking; in checked studies, under half of them reflect an unresolved V gene, and why the rest are absent is not known. The V and J calls and clone size come from that table; D and trimming were worked out from the DNA. In this sample the table shows tens of thousands of clones, approximately 78% of which occur a single time. 27% of the sample comes from the top ten.

V ends up 4 bases short and J 0 bases short, with an unmatched junction base count of 10. CDR1 and CDR2 are read off the germline V gene as SGHRS and YFSETQ. Its CDR3 holds 17 amino acids, cysteine through phenylalanine. Only the CDR3 DNA stays, 51 bases, in frame from base 1. This clone has only one observation. Its target antigen remains unknown. The record has no base qualities; no much larger clone is one base away. Whole blood was collected in K2EDTA tubes by collaborating institutions according to the institutions' own protocols. For TCRbeta analysis, collaborators shipped samples as frozen whole blood, isolated PBMCs, or DNA extracted from either of those sample types. Study-level results and caveats: The quantity of clinical and demographic metadata differed by source and by participant and was supplied without curation.

The TCR sequence derives from a human donor in a cohort sampled during active COVID-19. The rearrangement combines TRBV5-1 with TRBJ2-3; the junction holds 8 bases that match TRBD2. Sequences were obtained from peripheral blood. Here the CDR3 is given as CASSPWMRGVSTDTQYF. The DNA reads TGCGCCAGCAGCCCCTGGATGCGGGGGGTTAGCACAGATACGCAGTATTTT.